This T cell receptor beta chain was profiled in a study of human T cells and chemical hapten exposure. About the research overall: There were per-sample TCR yield variations, arising mainly from small pooled library volume differences.

Individual cDNA molecules in this library carried unique molecular identifiers. In TCRdb, the RACE reads were re-called with MiXCR into one record per CDR3 protein. Here the sample spans tens of thousands of distinct CDR3 sequences, 8% to 11% being singletons. Notes on the study in general: Expanded TCRs were compared with controls, and the expanded TCRs formed significantly more large CDR3 similarity clusters.

Stated time point: patch test 1, 2 weeks after DPC sensitization. The treatment: therapeutic diphenylcyclopropenone sensitization with weekly scalp DPC. Researchers sampled blood before each patch test went on. V dropped 6 bases and J dropped 5; count of bases not matched to a gene: 4. Germline lookup yields CDR1 PRHDT and CDR2 FYEKMQ (reference sequence). The CDR3 consists of 13 residues. In this sample, this clonotype turned up a few times. What it recognizes is unknown. This clonotype was sampled from a man aged 35 to 55 with alopecia areata. Some clones in this sample may be carry-over from other donors' samples. This chain uses TRBV13 with TRBJ1-2; 9 bases match TRBD1. The sample here was whole blood, taken in connection with sensitization to the hapten diphenylcyclopropenone (DPC). In DNA form, the CDR3 reads TGTGCCAGCAGTTTACAGGGGGCTTATGGCTACACCTTC. Translated, it gives CASSLQGAYGYTF.